The 26 T cell receptor beta chains presented below share a single source sample, sequenced in a study of read filtering for tumor transcriptome and immune sequencing. This library used roughly 430 ng RNA and molecular barcoded adaptors spanning alpha/delta and beta/gamma chains. TCRdb analysed the reads with MiXCR anew, one entry per CDR3 protein. This sample carries 5,000 to 7,000 distinct CDR3 sequences, 20% to 25% of them seen once, and the ten largest clones take around 48%. The specimen was a population of CD138-negative cells sorted from bone marrow. Receptors originate from a donor at least 40 years old with multiple myeloma.

In its sample, this clonotype was seen a few times. It may be a read error: a sequence one base away is much more abundant. The J gene is TRBJ1-2, the V gene TRBV29-1; a possible D gene is TRBD1 (6 bases). This CDR3 comprises 15 residues. Germline-derived CDR1 and CDR2 are SQVTM and ANQGSEA. Here the CDR3 DNA reads TGCAGCGCTGAAGTAAATAGGGGGGCGAGTAATGGCTACACCTTC. Translated, it gives CSAEVNRGASNGYTF.

This clonotype counts as medium-sized (0.01 to 0.1%). This rearrangement joins TRBV7-9 to TRBJ2-1; 8 bases are a match to TRBD2. Germline CDR1 is SEHNR and CDR2 is FQNEAQ (reference sequence). Trimming cost V 3 bases and J 8 bases; bases outside gene matches: 6. The CDR3 runs to 14 residues. In DNA, the CDR3 is TGTGCCAGCAGCTTTAGCGGGATGAACTATGAGCAGTTCTTC. This sequence encodes CASSFSGMNYEQFF.

On this clonotype: A much larger clone lies one base from this, so it may be a read error. This chain links TRBV5-4 with TRBJ2-3; D is perhaps TRBD2 (5 bases). The germline CDR1 and CDR2 sequences are SGHNT and YYREEE (reference sequence). The CDR3 spans 12 residues. As DNA, the CDR3 is TGTGCCAGCACTGAGGGCACAGATATGCAGTATTTT. Translated: CASTEGTDMQYF.

This clonotype was counted many times. The chain joins TRBV6-2 or TRBV6-3 to TRBJ2-7; TRBD1 aligns across 7 bases. The germline CDR1 and CDR2 sequences are MNHEY and SVGEGT. CDR3 length: 12 residues. The V and J ends lost 6 bases and 7 bases, in that order; junction bases with no gene match: 6. CDR3 region: CASRQGLREQYF. In DNA form, the CDR3 reads TGTGCCAGCAGACAGGGGTTACGAGAGCAGTACTTC.

The chain is built from TRBV30 and TRBJ2-3; maybe TRBD2 (6 bases). The CDR3 covers 15 residues. Germline V lookup: CDR1 GTSNPN, CDR2 SVGIG (reference sequence). The V end lost 3 bases, the J end lost 6 bases, and 19 bases lay between the germline ends. The CDR3 DNA is TGTGCCTGGAGCGTAGGGCTAGCGCTGGTCGATACGCAGTATTTT. It codes for CAWSVGLALVDTQYF.

As for this clonotype: A read error is likely, as this CDR3 ends without the conserved phenylalanine or tryptophan. DNA for the CDR3: TGTGCCAGCAGTTTAGGGCAGTCATACGAGCAGTACTCC. Its protein product is CASSLGQSYEQYS. The chain recombines TRBV27 with TRBJ2-7, with no clear D. V lost 2 bases and J 4 bases, leaving 9 bases between the germline ends. There are 13 residues in the CDR3. Germline V lookup: CDR1 MNHEY, CDR2 SMNVEV (reference sequence).

This clonotype was counted at least ten times. The CDR3: CASSQGTSAYEQYF. CDR3 nucleotides: TGTGCCAGCAGCCAAGGGACTAGCGCCTACGAGCAGTACTTC. This chain links TRBV3-1 with TRBJ2-7; 9 bases are a match to TRBD2. Germline V CDR1 and CDR2: LGHDT, YNNKEL (reference sequence). V was pared by 1 base and J by 2 bases, with 0 bases of the junction left unmatched. The CDR3 contains 14 residues.

This clonotype was seen repeatedly, ten times or more. The rearrangement joins TRBV29-1 to TRBJ2-3; 12 positions match TRBD2. Trimming cost V 7 bases and J 0 bases; bases outside gene matches: 5. The CDR3 has 15 amino acids. Per germline, CDR1 SQVTM and CDR2 ANQGSEA. CDR3 sequence reads: CSARTSGASTDTQYF. The CDR3 coding sequence is TGCAGCGCACGGACTAGCGGGGCTAGCACAGATACGCAGTATTTT.

The rearrangement joins TRBV7-2 to TRBJ1-4, with D perhaps matching TRBD1 (6 bases). Trimming stripped 3 bases from V and 8 bases from J, with 10 bases between. The germline CDR1 and CDR2 sequences are SGHTA and FQGNSA. The CDR3 is 13 amino acids. CDR3 DNA sequence: TGTGCCAGCAGCTTTGCAGGGGAGGAAAAACTGTTTTTT. This sequence encodes CASSFAGEEKLFF.

This rearrangement joins TRBV7-8 to TRBJ2-1; 9 bases map to TRBD2. Unmatched junction bases numbered 13, after V lost 4 bases and J lost 9 bases. This CDR3 contains 16 residues. Germline CDR1 and CDR2: SGHVS and FQNEAQ. In nucleotides, the CDR3 is TGTGCCAGCAGCTCCCCTTCTAGCGGGGTAGATAGTGAGCAGTTCTTC. Translation gives CASSSPSSGVDSEQFF.

The J gene is TRBJ2-2, the V gene TRBV6-5; D unresolved. Trimming took 2 bases from V and 7 from J, leaving 8 bases between them. Germline V gene lookup returns CDR1 MNHEY and CDR2 SVGAGI. The CDR3 has 13 amino acids. DNA for the CDR3: TGTGCCAGCAGTTACCAAGACATCGGGGAGCTGTTTTTT. Its protein is CASSYQDIGELFF.

This clonotype has at least ten counts. The chain employs TRBV7-6 and TRBJ2-2; D might be TRBD2 (5 bases). Trimming removed 1 base from V and 5 bases from J, with 14 bases in between. The CDR3 spans 16 residues. The germline V gene encodes CDR1 SGHVS and CDR2 FNYEAQ. The CDR3 loop is CASSLVGSPGTGELFF. The CDR3, as DNA: TGTGCCAGCAGCTTAGTGGGCAGCCCGGGGACCGGGGAGCTGTTTTTT.

The sample holds many counts of this clonotype. The V call is TRBV29-1, the J call TRBJ2-3; TRBD2 aligns across 11 bases. Losses at the gene ends were 4 bases for V and 3 bases for J; bases not matched to a gene: 0. The CDR3 sequence is 13 residues long. Germline CDR1 and CDR2: SQVTM and ANQGSEA. The CDR3 spells CSVGLAGTDTQYF. The DNA for the CDR3 is TGCAGCGTTGGACTAGCGGGAACAGATACGCAGTATTTT.

A remark on this clonotype: A far larger clone lies a single base away; this is likely a read error. V is TRBV6-1 and J is TRBJ2-1; TRBD2 agrees at 13 bases. The CDR3 sequence is 15 residues long. The J segment lost 10 bases and the V segment lost 8 bases, leaving 11 bases of the junction unmatched. The germline V gene has CDR1 MNHNS and CDR2 SASEGT. CDR3 nucleotides: TGTGCCAGCGGTGTACCGGGACTAGCGGGAATGGAGCAGTTCTTC. It is translated as CASGVPGLAGMEQFF.

Many counts were recorded for this clonotype. An end of the junction differs from the germline gene, which may be a read error. The chain combines TRBV4-2 with TRBJ2-7; perhaps D is TRBD1 or TRBD2 (6 bases each). The CDR3 totals 13 residues. The germline CDR1 and CDR2 sequences are LGHNA and YNFKEQ. The CDR3: CASSQTGAREQYF. The CDR3 DNA follows: TGCGCCAGCAGCCAAACGGGGGCGCGGGAGCAGTACTTC.

Points on this clonotype: The junction does not match germline at one end; this may be a read error. This chain joins TRBV29-1 and TRBJ1-1, with a tentative D call TRBD1 (5 bases). Germline V gene sequence: CDR1 SQVTM, CDR2 ANQGSEA. The CDR3 sequence is 11 residues long. The CDR3 region has the DNA TGCAGCGTAGGGTTGGACACTGAAGCTTCCTTT. The encoded protein is CSVGLDTEASF.

The CDR3 is CSARDPIGAFF. The CDR3 DNA follows: TGCAGTGCTAGAGACCCCATCGGAGCTTTCTTT. The rearrangement uses TRBV20-1 and TRBJ1-1; D is undetermined. CDR1 DFQATT and CDR2 SNEGSKA come from the germline V gene (reference sequence). The CDR3 is 11 residues long. V was shortened by 0 bases and J by 10 bases, with 9 bases between the two germline ends.

This clonotype was counted a few times. The V and J genes are TRBV4-3 and TRBJ2-1, with 8 bases aligning to TRBD2. This CDR3 is 17 amino acids long. In germline, CDR1 is LGHNA, CDR2 YSLEER. Unmatched junction bases numbered 10, after V lost 0 bases and J lost 6 bases. CDR3 sequence: CASSQENVGGGPNEQFF. The CDR3 bases are TGCGCCAGCAGCCAAGAAAACGTCGGGGGGGGGCCCAATGAGCAGTTCTTC.

This chain uses TRBV4-3 with TRBJ1-1, with D possibly being TRBD1 (5 bases). CDR1 is LGHNA, CDR2 YSLEER, per germline. The CDR3 consists of 20 residues. Trimming shortened V by 0 bases and J by 0 bases, and 23 bases separated the two germline ends. CDR3 nucleotide sequence: TGCGCCAGCAGCCAAGACGCCCCCCTGGGGAAGGGGTCCCTGAACACTGAAGCTTTCTTT. Its protein is CASSQDAPLGKGSLNTEAFF.

This clonotype appeared many times. V and J are TRBV7-3 and TRBJ2-1; TRBD2 matches at 8 bases. V gave up 4 bases and J gave up 8 bases; unmatched junction bases: 7. Germline assignment: CDR1 SGHTA and CDR2 FQGTGA. The CDR3 is 14 amino acids. CDR3 amino acids: CASSSGGGSYEQFF. DNA of the CDR3: TGTGCCAGCAGCTCCGGGGGGGGGTCGTATGAGCAGTTCTTC.

This clonotype is large (0.1 to 1%) within its sample. The chain is built from TRBV9 and TRBJ1-5; no clear D gene. The CDR3 is made up of 14 amino acids. V was clipped by 0 bases and J by 4 bases, with 8 bases between them. Germline lookup yields CDR1 SGDLS and CDR2 YYNGEE. The CDR3 reads CASSVGWGNQPQHF. CDR3 in DNA: TGTGCCAGCAGCGTAGGGTGGGGAAATCAGCCCCAGCATTTT. The full variable domain, rest sourced from reference TRBV9 and TRBJ1-5, is DSGVTQTPKHLITATGQRVTLRCSPRSGDLSVYWYQQSLDQGLQFLIQYYNGEERAKGNILERFSAQQFPDLHSELNLSSLELGDSALYFCASSVGWGNQPQHFGDGTRLSIL.

The table lists this clonotype with many counts. This sequence joins TRBV11-2 and TRBJ2-5; 9 positions match TRBD1. The germline V gene has CDR1 SGHAT and CDR2 FQNNGV. The CDR3 runs to 18 residues. V shed 5 bases and J 2 bases; nucleotides not matched to a gene: 15. The CDR3 coding sequence is TGTGCCAGCAGCAGTGGAATACTCCCGGGACAGGGTCAAGAGACCCAGTACTTC. Encoded protein: CASSSGILPGQGQETQYF. Filled out from reference TRBV11-2 and TRBJ2-5, the complete variable domain reads EAGVAQSPRYKIIEKRQSVAFWCNPISGHATLYWYQQILGQGPKLLIQFQNNGVVDDSQLPKDRFSAERLKGVDSTLKIQPAKLEDSAVYLCASSSGILPGQGQETQYFGPGTRLLVL.

Many counts were recorded for this clonotype. V is TRBV6-2 or TRBV6-3 and J is TRBJ2-5; 8 bases are shared with TRBD2. Germline CDR1 MNHEY, CDR2 SVGEGT. Losses at the gene ends were 10 bases for V and 3 bases for J; bases not matched to a gene: 7. This CDR3 has 13 residues. CDR3 region: CANAGGPKETQYF. The DNA for the CDR3 is TGTGCCAACGCGGGAGGTCCTAAAGAGACCCAGTACTTC.

This clonotype came up many times. V usage is TRBV14 and J usage is TRBJ2-7; D gene unclear. The CDR3 consists of 13 residues. Trimming shortened V by 1 base and J by 5 bases, and 9 bases separated the two germline ends. In germline, CDR1 is SGHDN, CDR2 FVKESK. CDR3 DNA: TGTGCCAGCAGCCAAGTGCGTGGGCACGAGCAGTACTTC. Amino acids: CASSQVRGHEQYF.

As concerns this clonotype: One end of the junction fails to match germline, which may point to a read error. The gene calls are TRBV12-3 or TRBV12-4 and TRBJ2-5, with 16 bases matching TRBD2. The CDR3 covers 18 residues. The CDR3: CTSRDRGLAGGEGETQYF. DNA of the CDR3: TGTACCAGCAGAGACCGGGGACTAGCGGGGGGGGAAGGAGAGACCCAGTACTTC.

Concerning this clonotype itself: This likely comes from a read error, as the CDR3 has no conserved phenylalanine or tryptophan at its end. The CDR3 bases are TGTGCCAGGACTTTGCCCCTGCCTAGTGGGAGGCATGATCAGTTCTAC. Its translation is CARTLPLPSGRHDQFY. This rearrangement joins TRBV19 to TRBJ2-1; the D gene is possibly TRBD2 (6 bases). The CDR3 consists of 16 residues. Germline V gives CDR1 LNHDA, CDR2 SQIVND (reference sequence).